Below, 11 T cell receptor beta chains from the same sample are listed, as sequenced in a study of read filtering for tumor transcriptome and immune sequencing. The library was built from about 370 ng RNA with molecular barcoded adaptors for alpha/delta and beta/gamma chains. TCRdb reprocessed the reads with MiXCR, giving one entry per CDR3 protein. This sample has tens of thousands of distinct CDR3 sequences, with around 15% found just once. Sample: a population of CD138-negative cells sorted from bone marrow. These receptors came from a donor aged 40 or older with multiple myeloma.

The table lists this clonotype with many counts. V gene TRBV5-1 combines with J gene TRBJ1-5; a possible D gene is TRBD1 (6 bases). The CDR3 consists of 13 residues. Per germline, CDR1 SGHRS and CDR2 YFSETQ. The germline V and J ends were trimmed by 5 bases and 2 bases, with 8 bases remaining between them. CDR3 sequence (DNA): TGCGCCAGCAGTCCAGGGGGCAATCAGCCCCAGCATTTT. It encodes CASSPGGNQPQHF.

This clonotype was recorded at least ten times. The V and J genes are TRBV5-1 and TRBJ2-2; TRBD2 matches at 9 bases. CDR3 size: 15 residues. Trimming cost V 5 bases and J 2 bases; bases outside gene matches: 4. Germline V gene data show CDR1 as SGHRS and CDR2 as YFSETQ. CDR3 in DNA: TGCGCCAGCAGTCGACTAGCGGATAACACCGGGGAGCTGTTTTTT. It codes for CASSRLADNTGELFF. The full variable domain, its missing parts supplied by reference TRBV5-1 and TRBJ2-2, is KAGVTQTPRYLIKTRGQQVTLSCSPISGHRSVSWYQQTPGQGLQFLFEYFSETQRNKGNFPGRFSGRQFSNSRSEMNVSTLELGDSALYLCASSRLADNTGELFFGEGSRLTVL.

This clonotype was detected ten times or more. The chain carries TRBV28 and TRBJ2-5; D is unresolved. Per the germline V gene, CDR1 is MDHEN and CDR2 is SYDVKM. V was shortened by 3 bases and J by 6 bases, with 14 bases between the two germline ends. The CDR3 loop spans 14 amino acids. The CDR3 region is CASSLELGPKTQYF. CDR3 DNA sequence: TGTGCCAGCAGTTTGGAGTTGGGCCCGAAGACCCAGTACTTC.

This clonotype was counted many times. The chain uses TRBV18 and TRBJ2-1; 9 positions match TRBD2. The J segment lost 7 bases and the V segment lost 2 bases, leaving 3 bases of the junction unmatched. Germline loops: CDR1 KGHSH, CDR2 LQKENI. The CDR3 length is 14 residues. CDR3 region: CASSPGGRANEQFF. The DNA of the CDR3 is TGTGCCAGCTCACCAGGCGGGAGGGCGAATGAGCAGTTCTTC.

This clonotype appeared many times. This chain uses TRBV30 with TRBJ2-1, with 12 bases that match TRBD1. The CDR3 has 13 amino acids. CDR1 and CDR2 (germline): GTSNPN, SVGIG (reference sequence). The J segment lost 10 bases and the V segment lost 7 bases, leaving 8 bases of the junction unmatched. As DNA, the CDR3 is TGTGCCTCCCCGGGACAGGGGGCGAGGGAGCAGTTCTTC. Protein: CASPGQGAREQFF. Together with reference TRBV30 and TRBJ2-1, the CDR3 gives the full variable domain: SQTIHQWPATLVQPVGSPLSLECTVEGTSNPNLYWYRQAAGRGLQLLFYSVGIGQISSEVPQNLSASRPQDRQFILSSKKLLLSDSGFYLCASPGQGAREQFFGPGTRLTVL.

This clonotype has only a few counts. It may be a read error: a sequence one base away is much more abundant. The chain employs TRBV6-5 and TRBJ2-7; D is perhaps TRBD1 (6 bases). Per germline, CDR1 MNHEY and CDR2 SVGAGI. The CDR3 consists of 15 residues. Trimming pared 6 bases from V and 3 bases from J, leaving 18 bases between. The CDR3 DNA is TGTGCCAGCAGCGCTCATGGGGCAGGGGACTACGAGCAGTACTTC. Translation gives CASSAHGAGDYEQYF.

This clonotype was observed at least ten times. The rearrangement uses TRBV4-1 and TRBJ2-3, with D uncertain. Trimming removed 0 bases from V and 4 bases from J, with 5 bases in between. The CDR3 covers 13 residues. Per germline, CDR1 MGHRA and CDR2 YSYEKL. The CDR3: CASSQEVADTQYF. The CDR3 DNA reads TGCGCCAGCAGCCAAGAGGTCGCAGATACGCAGTATTTT.

At least ten counts were recorded for this clonotype. The V and J genes are TRBV4-1 and TRBJ2-7; D may be TRBD2 (5 bases). This CDR3 is 12 amino acids long. Germline CDR1 and CDR2: MGHRA and YSYEKL. Trimming pared 2 bases from V and 9 bases from J, leaving 11 bases between. The CDR3 loop is CASSQTMDSQYF. DNA of the CDR3: TGCGCCAGCAGCCAAACCATGGACTCGCAGTACTTC.

This clonotype was picked up many times. The chain joins TRBV5-1 to TRBJ2-7; tentative D call: TRBD2 (7 bases). The germline V gene has CDR1 SGHRS and CDR2 YFSETQ. CDR3 length equals 13 residues. V lost 6 bases to trimming and J lost 4 bases, with 14 bases between them. CDR3: CASTSGGQYEQYF. In DNA, the CDR3 is TGCGCCAGCACCTCCGGGGGGCAGTACGAGCAGTACTTC.

Many counts were recorded for this clonotype. CDR3 sequence: CSETGTYNEQFF. The CDR3 coding sequence is TGCAGCGAGACAGGGACCTACAATGAGCAGTTCTTC. V gene TRBV29-1 combines with J gene TRBJ2-1, with 7 bases matching TRBD1. Germline V CDR1 and CDR2: SQVTM, ANQGSEA. The CDR3 is made up of 12 amino acids. J was trimmed by 2 bases and V by 7 bases; bases with no gene match: 2.

This clonotype was picked up many times. The V and J genes are TRBV28 and TRBJ1-5; tentatively, D is TRBD1 (5 bases). V lost 6 bases, J lost 9 bases, and 18 bases lay in between. This CDR3 is 14 amino acids long. The germline V gene has CDR1 MDHEN and CDR2 SYDVKM. The CDR3 DNA sequence: TGTGCCAGCAGGGTAACAGGCCGGAAGCGGCCCCAGCATTTT. Protein product: CASRVTGRKRPQHF.